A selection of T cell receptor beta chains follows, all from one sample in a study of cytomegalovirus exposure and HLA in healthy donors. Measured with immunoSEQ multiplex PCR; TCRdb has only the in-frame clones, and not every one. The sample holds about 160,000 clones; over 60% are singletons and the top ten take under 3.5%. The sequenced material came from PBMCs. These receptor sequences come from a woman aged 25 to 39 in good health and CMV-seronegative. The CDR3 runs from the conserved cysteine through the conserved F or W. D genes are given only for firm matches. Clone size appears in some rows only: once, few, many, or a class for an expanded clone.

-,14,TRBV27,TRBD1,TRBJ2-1,CASSLFGQDNEQFF,TGTGCCAGCAGTTTATTCGGACAGGACAATGAGCAGTTCTTC
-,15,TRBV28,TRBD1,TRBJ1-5,CASSSDRWRNQPQHF,TGTGCCAGCAGTTCGGACAGGTGGCGAAATCAGCCCCAGCATTTT
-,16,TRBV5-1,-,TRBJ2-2,CASSLMGAVRTGELFF,TGCGCCAGCAGCTTGATGGGGGCAGTGCGGACCGGGGAGCTGTTTTTT
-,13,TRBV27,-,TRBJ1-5,CASSLFGDQPQHF,TGTGCCAGCAGTTTATTTGGAGATCAGCCCCAGCATTTT
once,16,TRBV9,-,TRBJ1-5,CASSKGDISSNQPQHF,TGTGCCAGCAGCAAGGGGGACATTTCGAGCAATCAGCCCCAGCATTTT
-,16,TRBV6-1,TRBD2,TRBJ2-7,CASSARTSGGSYEQYF,TGTGCCAGCAGTGCCCGGACTAGCGGGGGGTCTTACGAGCAGTACTTC
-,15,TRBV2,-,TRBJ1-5,CASSEAWGHGQPQHF,TGTGCCAGCAGTGAAGCCTGGGGGCACGGTCAGCCCCAGCATTTT
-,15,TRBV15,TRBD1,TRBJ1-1,CATSRVDRGAPEAFF,TGTGCCACCAGCAGAGTTGACAGGGGAGCCCCTGAAGCTTTCTTT
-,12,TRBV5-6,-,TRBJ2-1,CASLGAYNEQFF,TGTGCCAGCCTGGGGGCTTACAATGAGCAGTTCTTC
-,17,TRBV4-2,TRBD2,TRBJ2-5,CASSQVIAVGGRETQYF,TGTGCCAGCAGCCAAGTCATAGCGGTGGGAGGGCGAGAGACCCAGTACTTC
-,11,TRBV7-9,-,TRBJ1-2,CASSLEIGYTF,TGTGCCAGCAGCTTAGAAATAGGCTACACCTTC
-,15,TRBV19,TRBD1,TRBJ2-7,CASSTTTGGSYEQYF,TGTGCCAGTAGTACCACGACAGGGGGCTCCTACGAGCAGTACTTC
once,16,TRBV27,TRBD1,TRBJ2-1,CASSFQGGYSYNEQFF,TGTGCCAGCAGTTTCCAAGGGGGCTACTCCTACAATGAGCAGTTCTTC
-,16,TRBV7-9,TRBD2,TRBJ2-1,CASSFGTSGSFYEQFF,TGTGCCAGCAGCTTTGGGACTAGCGGGAGTTTCTATGAGCAGTTCTTC
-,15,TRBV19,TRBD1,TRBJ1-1,CASSVGTGVGTEAFF,TGTGCCAGTAGTGTCGGGACAGGTGTTGGCACTGAAGCTTTCTTT
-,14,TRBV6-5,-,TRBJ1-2,CASSYSGGRYGYTF,TGTGCCAGCAGTTACTCGGGGGGAAGGTATGGCTACACCTTC
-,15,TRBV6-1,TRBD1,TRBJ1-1,CASSPRTGMNTEAFF,TGTGCCAGCAGTCCGAGGACAGGGATGAACACTGAAGCTTTCTTT
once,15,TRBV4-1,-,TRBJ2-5,CASSQEGREGETQYF,TGCGCCAGCAGCCAAGAAGGCAGGGAAGGAGAGACCCAGTACTTC
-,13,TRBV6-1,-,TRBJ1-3,CASRKGNGNTIYF,TGTGCCAGCAGGAAGGGGAATGGAAACACCATATATTTT
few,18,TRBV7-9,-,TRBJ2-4,CASSPNSWTELAKNIQYF,TGTGCCAGCAGCCCAAACTCCTGGACAGAGCTAGCCAAAAACATTCAGTACTTC
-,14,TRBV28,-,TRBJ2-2,CASTLGLSTGELFF,TGTGCCAGCACCCTCGGACTTTCCACCGGGGAGCTGTTTTTT
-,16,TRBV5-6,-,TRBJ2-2,CASSERRRLEGGELFF,TGTGCCAGCAGCGAGCGCAGGCGACTAGAGGGAGGGGAGCTGTTTTTT
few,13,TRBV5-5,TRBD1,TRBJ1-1,CASSPSGTDEAFF,TGTGCCAGCAGCCCCTCCGGGACAGACGAAGCTTTCTTT
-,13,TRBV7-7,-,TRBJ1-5,CASSWGGLRPQHF,TGTGCCAGCAGCTGGGGGGGCCTTAGGCCCCAGCATTTT
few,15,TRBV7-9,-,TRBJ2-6,CASSPTVAGANVLTF,TGTGCCAGCAGCCCTACGGTAGCAGGGGCCAACGTCCTGACTTTC
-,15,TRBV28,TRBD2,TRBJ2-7,CASSLASGGRYEQYF,TGTGCCAGCAGTTTGGCTAGCGGGGGTCGGTACGAGCAGTACTTC
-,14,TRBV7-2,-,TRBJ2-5,CASSLGEYQETQYF,TGTGCCAGCAGCTTAGGAGAGTACCAAGAGACCCAGTACTTC
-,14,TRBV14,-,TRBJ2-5,CASSQEWGEVTQYF,TGTGCCAGCAGCCAAGAGTGGGGGGAAGTGACCCAGTACTTC
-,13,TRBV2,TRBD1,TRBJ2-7,CASLRETGYEQYF,TGTGCCAGCCTCCGCGAGACAGGGTACGAGCAGTACTTC
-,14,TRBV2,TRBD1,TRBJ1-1,CASTPDRRNTEAFF,TGTGCCAGCACTCCGGACAGGAGGAACACTGAAGCTTTCTTT
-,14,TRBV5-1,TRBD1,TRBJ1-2,CASSSTGTGHGYTF,TGCGCCAGCAGCTCAACCGGGACAGGGCATGGCTACACCTTC
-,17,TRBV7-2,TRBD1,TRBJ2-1,CASSQEPGQGVKSEQFF,TGTGCCAGCAGTCAAGAGCCGGGACAGGGGGTGAAAAGTGAGCAGTTCTTC
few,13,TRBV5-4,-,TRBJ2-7,CASSLDRAYEQYF,TGTGCCAGCAGCTTGGACAGGGCGTACGAGCAGTACTTC
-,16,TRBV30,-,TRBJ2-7,CAWSVSGRAVFYEQYF,TGTGCCTGGAGTGTAAGTGGCAGGGCGGTTTTTTACGAGCAGTACTTC
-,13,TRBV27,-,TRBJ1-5,CASSNQFNQPQHF,TGTGCCAGCTCAAATCAATTTAATCAGCCCCAGCATTTT
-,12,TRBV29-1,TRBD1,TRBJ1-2,CSGDRGNYGYTF,TGCAGCGGGGACAGGGGTAACTATGGCTACACCTTC
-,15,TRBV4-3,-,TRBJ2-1,CASSQHQRLFDEQFF,TGCGCCAGCAGCCAACATCAGCGACTTTTCGATGAGCAGTTCTTC
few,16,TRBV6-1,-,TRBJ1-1,CASSESSVDRNTEAFF,TGTGCCAGCAGTGAATCCTCTGTGGACAGGAACACTGAAGCTTTCTTT
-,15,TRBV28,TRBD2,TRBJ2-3,CASRLAGVGTDTQYF,TGTGCCAGCAGGCTAGCGGGAGTGGGCACAGATACGCAGTATTTT
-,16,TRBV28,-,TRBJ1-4,CASSLSAQGRREKLFF,TGTGCCAGCAGTTTATCCGCCCAGGGAAGACGCGAAAAACTGTTTTTT
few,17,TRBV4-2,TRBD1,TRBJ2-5,CASSHGEQGALIETQYF,TGTGCCAGCAGCCATGGGGAACAGGGGGCCCTTATAGAGACCCAGTACTTC
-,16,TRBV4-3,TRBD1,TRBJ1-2,CASSQITGTANYGYTF,TGCGCCAGCAGCCAAATTACCGGGACAGCTAACTATGGCTACACCTTC